This T cell receptor beta chain was obtained from a study of cytotoxic CD8 clonotypes in ibrutinib-treated CLL. Study-wide background: The patients, roughly ten relapsed/refractory and approximately 16 treatment-naive, included about 18 who were IGHV unmutated.

Study outcomes and limitations: Baseline clonality, higher than in age-matched healthy donors, tracked circulating CD8+ T-cell counts.

The repertoire was sequenced with immunoSEQ multiplex PCR; TCRdb's copy has only in-frame clones and lacks some. The sample has 40,000 or so clones; approximately 74% are singletons. From cryopreserved PBMCs came about 2 micrograms of genomic DNA used for TCR beta libraries. This clone appeared a few times. The antigen remains undetermined. CDR1 and CDR2 (germline): SGHRS, YFSETQ. The V and J ends lost 1 base and 9 bases respectively, with 14 bases between them. This CDR3 spans 14 amino acids. This specimen was PBMCs, taken after 12 months of ibrutinib treatment. The chain couples TRBV5-1 to TRBJ2-1; D may be TRBD1 or TRBD2 (6 bases each). The TCR originated in a human donor with chronic lymphocytic leukemia. CDR3 loop: CASSLSGGQGEQFF. Written as DNA, the CDR3 is TGCGCCAGCAGCTTGAGTGGGGGGCAGGGTGAGCAGTTCTTC.